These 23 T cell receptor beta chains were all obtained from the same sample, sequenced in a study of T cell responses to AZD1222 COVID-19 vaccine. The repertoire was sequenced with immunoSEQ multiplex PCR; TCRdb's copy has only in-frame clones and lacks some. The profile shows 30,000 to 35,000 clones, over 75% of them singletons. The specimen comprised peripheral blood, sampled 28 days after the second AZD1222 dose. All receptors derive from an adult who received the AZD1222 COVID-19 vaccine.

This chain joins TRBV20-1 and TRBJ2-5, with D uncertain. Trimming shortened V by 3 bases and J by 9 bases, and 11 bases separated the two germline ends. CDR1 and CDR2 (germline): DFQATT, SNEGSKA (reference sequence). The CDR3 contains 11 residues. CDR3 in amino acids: CSARSSAAQYF. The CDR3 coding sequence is TGCAGTGCTAGGAGCAGTGCGGCCCAGTACTTC.

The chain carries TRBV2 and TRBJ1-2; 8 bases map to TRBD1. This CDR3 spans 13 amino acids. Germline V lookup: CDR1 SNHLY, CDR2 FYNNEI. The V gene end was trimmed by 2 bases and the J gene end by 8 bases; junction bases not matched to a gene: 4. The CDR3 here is CASSEQGAPGYTF. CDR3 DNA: TGTGCCAGCAGTGAACAGGGGGCGCCGGGCTACACCTTC. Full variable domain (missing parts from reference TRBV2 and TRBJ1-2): EPEVTQTPSHQVTQMGQEVILRCVPISNHLYFYWYRQILGQKVEFLVSFYNNEISEKSEIFDDQFSVERPDGSNFTLKIRSTKLEDSAMYFCASSEQGAPGYTFGSGTRLTVV.

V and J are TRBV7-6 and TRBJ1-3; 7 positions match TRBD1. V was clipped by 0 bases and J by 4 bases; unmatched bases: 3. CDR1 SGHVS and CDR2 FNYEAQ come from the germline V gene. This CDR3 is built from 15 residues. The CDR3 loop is CASSLAGQPGNTIYF. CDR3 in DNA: TGTGCCAGCAGCTTAGCGGGACAGCCGGGAAACACCATATATTTT.

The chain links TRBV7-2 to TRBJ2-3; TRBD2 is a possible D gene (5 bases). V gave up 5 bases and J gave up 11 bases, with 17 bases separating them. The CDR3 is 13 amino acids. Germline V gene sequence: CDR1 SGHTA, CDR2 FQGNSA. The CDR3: CASSTSSPMEQYF. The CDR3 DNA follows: TGTGCCAGCAGCACTAGTTCACCCATGGAGCAGTATTTT.

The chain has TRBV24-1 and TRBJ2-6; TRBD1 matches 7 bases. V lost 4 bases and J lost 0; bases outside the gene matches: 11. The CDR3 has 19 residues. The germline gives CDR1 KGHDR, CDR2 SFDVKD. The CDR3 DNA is TGTGCCACCAGTGACCCCCGGGACAGTGGGACCTCTGGGGCCAACGTCCTGACTTTC. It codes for CATSDPRDSGTSGANVLTF.

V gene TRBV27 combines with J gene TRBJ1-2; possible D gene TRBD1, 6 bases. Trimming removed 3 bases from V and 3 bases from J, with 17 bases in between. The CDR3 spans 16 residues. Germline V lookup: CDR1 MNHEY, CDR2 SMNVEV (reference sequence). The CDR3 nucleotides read TGTGCCAGCAGTTTGAGAGGCAGGGGCACCGACTATGGCTACACCTTC. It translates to CASSLRGRGTDYGYTF.

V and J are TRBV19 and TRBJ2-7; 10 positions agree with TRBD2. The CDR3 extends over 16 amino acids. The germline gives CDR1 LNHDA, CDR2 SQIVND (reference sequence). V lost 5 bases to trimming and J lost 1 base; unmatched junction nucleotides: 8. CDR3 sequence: CASSAPSGGPSYEQYF. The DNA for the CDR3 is TGTGCCAGTAGTGCCCCTAGCGGGGGCCCATCCTACGAGCAGTACTTC.

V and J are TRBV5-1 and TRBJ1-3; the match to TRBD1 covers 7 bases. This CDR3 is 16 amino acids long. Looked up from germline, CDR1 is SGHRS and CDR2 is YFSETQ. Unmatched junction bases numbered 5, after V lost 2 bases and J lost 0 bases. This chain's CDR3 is CASSFGAGGSGNTIYF. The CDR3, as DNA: TGCGCCAGCAGCTTTGGGGCAGGGGGCTCTGGAAACACCATATATTTT. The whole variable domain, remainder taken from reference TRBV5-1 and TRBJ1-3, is KAGVTQTPRYLIKTRGQQVTLSCSPISGHRSVSWYQQTPGQGLQFLFEYFSETQRNKGNFPGRFSGRQFSNSRSEMNVSTLELGDSALYLCASSFGAGGSGNTIYFGEGSWLTVV.

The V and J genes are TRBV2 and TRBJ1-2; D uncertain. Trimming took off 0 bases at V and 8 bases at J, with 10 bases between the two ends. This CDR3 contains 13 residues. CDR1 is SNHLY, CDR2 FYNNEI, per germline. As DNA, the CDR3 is TGTGCCAGCAGTGAAGCGCGGGCCCTAGGCTACACCTTC. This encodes CASSEARALGYTF.

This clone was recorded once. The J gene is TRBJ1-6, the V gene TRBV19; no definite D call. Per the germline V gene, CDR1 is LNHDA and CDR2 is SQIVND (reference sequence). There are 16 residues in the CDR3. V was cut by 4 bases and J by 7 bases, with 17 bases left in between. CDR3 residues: CASSTQGAGANSPLHF. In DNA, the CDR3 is TGTGCCAGTAGTACCCAAGGTGCGGGAGCAAATTCACCCCTCCACTTT.

CDR3 in DNA: TGCGCCAGCAGCCAACCGAGAGGGGGGCGCGGCTACACCTTC. Amino acid sequence: CASSQPRGGRGYTF. The chain combines TRBV4-1 with TRBJ1-2, with D tentatively TRBD1 (6 bases). In germline, CDR1 is MGHRA, CDR2 YSYEKL. The CDR3 sequence is 14 residues long. V lost 2 bases and J 8 bases, leaving 15 bases between the germline ends.

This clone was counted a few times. This chain's CDR3 is CASSQAESYEQYF. As DNA, the CDR3 is TGTGCCAGCTCACAAGCGGAGTCCTACGAGCAGTACTTC. The V gene is TRBV18, the J gene TRBJ2-7, with D perhaps matching TRBD2 (5 bases). Germline assignment: CDR1 KGHSH and CDR2 LQKENI. Deletions cut 4 bases from V and 1 base from J, with 8 bases between. The CDR3 covers 13 residues.

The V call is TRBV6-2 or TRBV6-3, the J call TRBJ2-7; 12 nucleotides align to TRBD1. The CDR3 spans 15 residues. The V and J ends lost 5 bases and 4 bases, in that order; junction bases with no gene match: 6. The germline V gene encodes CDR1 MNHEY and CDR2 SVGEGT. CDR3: CASSQMGQGAYEQYF. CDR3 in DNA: TGTGCCAGCAGTCAAATGGGACAGGGGGCGTACGAGCAGTACTTC.

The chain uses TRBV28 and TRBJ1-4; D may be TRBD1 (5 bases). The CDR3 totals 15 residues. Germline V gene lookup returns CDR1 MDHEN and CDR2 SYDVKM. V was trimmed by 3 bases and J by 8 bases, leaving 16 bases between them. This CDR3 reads CASSFPGGEGEKLFF. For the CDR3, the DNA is TGTGCCAGCAGTTTCCCGGGAGGGGAGGGGGAAAAACTGTTTTTT.

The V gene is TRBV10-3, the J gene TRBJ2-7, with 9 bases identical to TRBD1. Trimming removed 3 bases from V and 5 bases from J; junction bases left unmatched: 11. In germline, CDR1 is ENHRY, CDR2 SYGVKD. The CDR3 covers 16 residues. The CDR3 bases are TGTGCCATCAGTGATATACAGGGGGCGCGAGGAAACGAGCAGTACTTC. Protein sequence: CAISDIQGARGNEQYF.

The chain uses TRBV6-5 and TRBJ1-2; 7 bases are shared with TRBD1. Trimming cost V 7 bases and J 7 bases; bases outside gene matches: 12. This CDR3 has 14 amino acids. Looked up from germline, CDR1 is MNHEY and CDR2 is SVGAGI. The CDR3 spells CASKNIDRVVGYTF. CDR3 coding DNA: TGTGCCAGCAAAAACATTGACAGGGTTGTTGGCTACACCTTC.

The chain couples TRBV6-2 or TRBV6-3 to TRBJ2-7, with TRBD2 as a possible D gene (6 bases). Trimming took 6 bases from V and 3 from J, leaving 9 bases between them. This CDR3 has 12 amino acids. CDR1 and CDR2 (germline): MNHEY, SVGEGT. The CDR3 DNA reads TGTGCCAGCAGCAACGGGGGCTACGAGCAGTACTTC. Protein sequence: CASSNGGYEQYF.

The CDR3 loop is CASSQGKRYEQYF. The CDR3 DNA sequence: TGTGCCAGCAGTCAGGGGAAAAGGTACGAGCAGTACTTC. The chain joins TRBV6-6 to TRBJ2-7; possibly TRBD1 for D (6 bases). The germline V and J ends were trimmed by 5 bases and 4 bases, with 12 bases remaining between them. Germline CDR1 MNHNY, CDR2 SVGAGI (reference sequence). The CDR3 totals 13 residues.

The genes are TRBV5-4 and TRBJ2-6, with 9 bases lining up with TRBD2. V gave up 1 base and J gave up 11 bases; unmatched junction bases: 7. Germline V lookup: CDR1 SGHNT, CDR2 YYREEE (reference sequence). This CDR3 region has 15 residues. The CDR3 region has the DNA TGTGCCAGCAGCTTGAGCGGGGGGCTTGATGACGTCCTGACTTTC. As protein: CASSLSGGLDDVLTF.

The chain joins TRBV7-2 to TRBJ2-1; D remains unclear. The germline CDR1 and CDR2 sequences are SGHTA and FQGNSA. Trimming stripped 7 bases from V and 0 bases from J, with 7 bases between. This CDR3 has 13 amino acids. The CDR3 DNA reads TGTGCCAGCACCTATAACTCCTACAATGAGCAGTTCTTC. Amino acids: CASTYNSYNEQFF.

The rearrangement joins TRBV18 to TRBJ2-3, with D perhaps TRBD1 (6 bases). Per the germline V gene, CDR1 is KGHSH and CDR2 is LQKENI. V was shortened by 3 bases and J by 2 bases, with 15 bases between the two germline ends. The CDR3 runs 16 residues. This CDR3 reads CASSPGAARVTDTQYF. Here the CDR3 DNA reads TGTGCCAGCTCACCGGGGGCGGCCAGGGTCACAGATACGCAGTATTTT.

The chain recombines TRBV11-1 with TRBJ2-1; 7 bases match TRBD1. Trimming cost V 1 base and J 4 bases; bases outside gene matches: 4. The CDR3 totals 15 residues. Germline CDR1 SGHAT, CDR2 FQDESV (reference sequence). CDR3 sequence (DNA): TGTGCCAGCAGCTTAGTTCAGGGGGTGTACAATGAGCAGTTCTTC. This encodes CASSLVQGVYNEQFF.

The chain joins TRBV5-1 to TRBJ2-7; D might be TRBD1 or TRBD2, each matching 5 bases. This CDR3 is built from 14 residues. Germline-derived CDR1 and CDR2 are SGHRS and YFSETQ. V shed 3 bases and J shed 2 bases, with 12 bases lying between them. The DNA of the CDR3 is TGCGCCAGCAGCTATGGGACGGAAACCTACGAGCAGTACTTC. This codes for CASSYGTETYEQYF. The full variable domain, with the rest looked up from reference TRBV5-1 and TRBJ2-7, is KAGVTQTPRYLIKTRGQQVTLSCSPISGHRSVSWYQQTPGQGLQFLFEYFSETQRNKGNFPGRFSGRQFSNSRSEMNVSTLELGDSALYLCASSYGTETYEQYFGPGTRLTVT.